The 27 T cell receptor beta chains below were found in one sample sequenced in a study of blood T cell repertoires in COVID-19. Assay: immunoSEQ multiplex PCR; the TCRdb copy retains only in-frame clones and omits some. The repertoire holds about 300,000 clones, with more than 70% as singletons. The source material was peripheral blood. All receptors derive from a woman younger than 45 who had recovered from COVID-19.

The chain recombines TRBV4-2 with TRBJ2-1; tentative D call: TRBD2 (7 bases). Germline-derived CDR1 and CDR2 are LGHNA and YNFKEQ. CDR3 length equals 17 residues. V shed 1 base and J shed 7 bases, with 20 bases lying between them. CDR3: CASSQGLRTRGYNEQFF. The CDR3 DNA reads TGTGCCAGCAGCCAAGGGCTTCGGACTAGGGGGTATAATGAGCAGTTCTTC.

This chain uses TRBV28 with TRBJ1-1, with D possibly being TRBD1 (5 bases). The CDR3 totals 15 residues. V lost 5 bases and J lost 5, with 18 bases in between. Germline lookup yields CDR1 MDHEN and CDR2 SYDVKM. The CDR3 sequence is CASSLTTADGTEAFF. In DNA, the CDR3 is TGTGCCAGCAGTCTCACGACAGCCGATGGGACTGAAGCTTTCTTT.

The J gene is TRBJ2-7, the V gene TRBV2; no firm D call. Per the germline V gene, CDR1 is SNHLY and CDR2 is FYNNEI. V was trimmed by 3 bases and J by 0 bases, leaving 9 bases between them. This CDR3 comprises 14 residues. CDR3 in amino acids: CASSDQAISYEQYF. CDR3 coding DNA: TGTGCCAGCAGTGATCAGGCAATCTCCTACGAGCAGTACTTC.

The CDR3 protein is CASSPGRTGELFF. In nucleotides, the CDR3 is TGTGCCAGCAGCCCGGGAAGGACCGGGGAGCTGTTTTTT. This rearrangement joins TRBV3-1 (or the pseudogene TRBV3-2) to TRBJ2-2; possible D gene TRBD2, 5 bases. V lost 4 bases, J lost 5 bases, and 8 bases lay in between. The germline gives CDR1 LGHDT, CDR2 YNNKEL (reference sequence). CDR3 length: 13 amino acids.

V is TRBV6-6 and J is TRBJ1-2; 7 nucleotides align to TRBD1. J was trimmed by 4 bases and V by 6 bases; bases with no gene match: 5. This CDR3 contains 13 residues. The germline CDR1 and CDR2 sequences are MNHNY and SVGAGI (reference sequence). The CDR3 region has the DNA TGTGCCAGCAGCAGGGGACAGATCTATGGCTACACCTTC. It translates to CASSRGQIYGYTF.

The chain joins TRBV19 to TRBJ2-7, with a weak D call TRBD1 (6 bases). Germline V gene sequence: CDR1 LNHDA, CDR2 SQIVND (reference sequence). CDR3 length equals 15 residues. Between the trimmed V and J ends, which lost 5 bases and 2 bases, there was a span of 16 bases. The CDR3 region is CASSLHREGAYEQYF. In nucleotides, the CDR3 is TGTGCCAGTAGTCTCCACCGAGAGGGGGCCTACGAGCAGTACTTC.

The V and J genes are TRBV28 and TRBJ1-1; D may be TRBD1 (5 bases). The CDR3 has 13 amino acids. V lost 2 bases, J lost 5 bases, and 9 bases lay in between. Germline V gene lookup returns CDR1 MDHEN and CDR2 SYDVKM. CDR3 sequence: CASSLGGWTEAFF. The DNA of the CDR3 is TGTGCCAGCAGTTTAGGGGGGTGGACTGAAGCTTTCTTT.

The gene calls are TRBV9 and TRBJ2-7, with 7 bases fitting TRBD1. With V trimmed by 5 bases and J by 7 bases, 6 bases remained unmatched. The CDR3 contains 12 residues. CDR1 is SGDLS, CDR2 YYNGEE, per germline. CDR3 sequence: CASSRQGLEQYF. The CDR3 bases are TGTGCCAGCAGTAGACAGGGTTTGGAGCAGTACTTC.

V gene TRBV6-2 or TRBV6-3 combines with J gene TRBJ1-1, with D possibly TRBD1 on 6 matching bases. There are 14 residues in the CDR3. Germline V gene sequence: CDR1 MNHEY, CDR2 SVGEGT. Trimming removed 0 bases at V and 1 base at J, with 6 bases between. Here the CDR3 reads CASSYSTGNTEAFF. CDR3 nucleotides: TGTGCCAGCAGTTACTCGACAGGGAACACTGAAGCTTTCTTT.

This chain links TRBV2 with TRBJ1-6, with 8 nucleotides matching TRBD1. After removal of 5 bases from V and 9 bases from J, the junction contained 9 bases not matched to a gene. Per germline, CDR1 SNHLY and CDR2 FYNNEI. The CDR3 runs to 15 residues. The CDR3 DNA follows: TGTGCCAGCAGTCGGGACAGGTTAAAGGGTTCACCCCTCCACTTT. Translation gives CASSRDRLKGSPLHF.

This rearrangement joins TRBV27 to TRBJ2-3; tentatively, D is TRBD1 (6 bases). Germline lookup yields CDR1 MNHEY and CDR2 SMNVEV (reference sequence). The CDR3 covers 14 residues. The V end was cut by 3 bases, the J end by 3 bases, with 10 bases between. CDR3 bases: TGTGCCAGCAGTTTCACAGGGACGACAGATACGCAGTATTTT. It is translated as CASSFTGTTDTQYF.

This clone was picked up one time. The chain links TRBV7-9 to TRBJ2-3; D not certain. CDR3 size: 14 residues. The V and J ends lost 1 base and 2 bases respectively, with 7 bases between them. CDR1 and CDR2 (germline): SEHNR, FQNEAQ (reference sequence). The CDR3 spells CASSLVSYTDTQYF. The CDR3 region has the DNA TGTGCCAGCAGCTTAGTCAGTTACACAGATACGCAGTATTTT.

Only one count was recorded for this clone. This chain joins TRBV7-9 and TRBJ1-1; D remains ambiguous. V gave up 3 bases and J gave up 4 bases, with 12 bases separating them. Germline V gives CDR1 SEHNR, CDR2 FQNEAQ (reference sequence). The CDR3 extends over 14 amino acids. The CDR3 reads CASSFSSLSTEAFF. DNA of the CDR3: TGTGCCAGCAGCTTCTCCTCGTTGAGCACTGAAGCTTTCTTT. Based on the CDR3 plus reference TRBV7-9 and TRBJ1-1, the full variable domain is DTGVSQNPRHKITKRGQNVTFRCDPISEHNRLYWYRQTLGQGPEFLTYFQNEAQLEKSRLLSDRFSAERPKGSFSTLEIQRTEQGDSAMYLCASSFSSLSTEAFFGQGTRLTVV.

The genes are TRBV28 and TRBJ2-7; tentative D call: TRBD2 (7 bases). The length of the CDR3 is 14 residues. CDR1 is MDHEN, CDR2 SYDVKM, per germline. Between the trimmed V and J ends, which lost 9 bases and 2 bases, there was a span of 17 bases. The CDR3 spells CASRGGGSPYEQYF. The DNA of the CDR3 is TGTGCCAGTCGGGGAGGGGGGTCCCCCTACGAGCAGTACTTC.

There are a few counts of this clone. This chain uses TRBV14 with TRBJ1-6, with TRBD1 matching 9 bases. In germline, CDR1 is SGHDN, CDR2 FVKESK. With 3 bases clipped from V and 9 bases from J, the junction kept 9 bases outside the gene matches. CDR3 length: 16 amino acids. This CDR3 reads CASSHPDRGLRSPLHF. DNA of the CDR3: TGTGCCAGCAGCCACCCGGACAGGGGTCTACGTTCACCCCTCCACTTT.

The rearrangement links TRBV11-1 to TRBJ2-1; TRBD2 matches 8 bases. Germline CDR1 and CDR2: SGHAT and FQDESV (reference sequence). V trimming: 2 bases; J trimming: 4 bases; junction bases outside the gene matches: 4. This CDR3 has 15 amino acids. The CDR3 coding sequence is TGTGCCAGCAGCTTATTCCGGGGGGGATACAATGAGCAGTTCTTC. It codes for CASSLFRGGYNEQFF.

In DNA, the CDR3 is TGTGCCAGCAGCTACGACTTAGGAAACATTCAGTACTTC. Its protein is CASSYDLGNIQYF. The chain carries TRBV11-3 and TRBJ2-4; D gene ambiguous. There are 13 residues in the CDR3. Germline V gene sequence: CDR1 SGHNT, CDR2 YENEEA. The V gene lost 4 bases and the J gene lost 6 bases, with 10 bases spanning the gap.

DNA for the CDR3: TGTGCCAGTAGTATAAACGCAGGACATTTGAACACTGAAGCTTTCTTT. It translates to CASSINAGHLNTEAFF. The rearrangement uses TRBV19 and TRBJ1-1; D possibly corresponds to TRBD1 (5 bases). V was pared by 2 bases and J by 0 bases, with 13 bases between. Germline lookup yields CDR1 LNHDA and CDR2 SQIVND (reference sequence). The CDR3 length is 16 residues.

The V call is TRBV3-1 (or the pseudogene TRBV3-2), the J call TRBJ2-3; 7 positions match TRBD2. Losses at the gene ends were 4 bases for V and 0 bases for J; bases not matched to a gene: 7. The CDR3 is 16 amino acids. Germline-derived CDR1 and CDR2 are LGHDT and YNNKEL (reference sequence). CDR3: CASSLGTISSTDTQYF. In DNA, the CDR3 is TGTGCCAGCAGCCTTGGGACTATATCTAGCACAGATACGCAGTATTTT.

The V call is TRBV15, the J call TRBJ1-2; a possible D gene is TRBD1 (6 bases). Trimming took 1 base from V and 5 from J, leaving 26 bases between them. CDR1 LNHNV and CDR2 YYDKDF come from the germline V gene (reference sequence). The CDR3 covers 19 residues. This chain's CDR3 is CATSRVGFRGPKASYGYTF. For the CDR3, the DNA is TGTGCCACCAGCAGAGTGGGGTTCAGGGGTCCTAAGGCATCGTATGGCTACACCTTC.

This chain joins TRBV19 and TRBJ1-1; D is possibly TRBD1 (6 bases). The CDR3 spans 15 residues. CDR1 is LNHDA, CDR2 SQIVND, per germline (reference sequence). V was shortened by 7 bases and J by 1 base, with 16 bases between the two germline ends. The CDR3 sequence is CASTEEGGQNTEAFF. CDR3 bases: TGTGCCAGTACCGAGGAGGGGGGGCAGAACACTGAAGCTTTCTTT.

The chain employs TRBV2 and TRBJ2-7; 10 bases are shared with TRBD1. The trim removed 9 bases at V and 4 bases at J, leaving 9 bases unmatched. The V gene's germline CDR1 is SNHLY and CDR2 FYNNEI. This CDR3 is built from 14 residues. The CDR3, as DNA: TGTGCCAGGACAGGGGACAGGGGAACTTACGAGCAGTACTTC. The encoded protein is CARTGDRGTYEQYF.

For the CDR3, the DNA is TGTGCCAGCAGTTACACCAGGGGTTCTGGCTCTTACGAGCAGTACTTC. This sequence encodes CASSYTRGSGSYEQYF. The chain carries TRBV6-2 or TRBV6-3 and TRBJ2-7, with D maybe TRBD1 (6 bases). V was cut by 2 bases and J by 4 bases, with 18 bases left in between. CDR1 and CDR2 from the germline V gene are MNHEY and SVGEGT. The CDR3 sequence is 16 residues long.

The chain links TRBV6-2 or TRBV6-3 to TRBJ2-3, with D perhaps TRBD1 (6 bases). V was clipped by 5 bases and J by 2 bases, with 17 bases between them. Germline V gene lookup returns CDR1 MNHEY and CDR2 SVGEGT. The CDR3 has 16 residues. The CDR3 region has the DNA TGTGCCAGCAGTGGGGGCAAGGGGGTTAACACAGATACGCAGTATTTT. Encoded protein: CASSGGKGVNTDTQYF.

The CDR3 sequence: CASSRDRVISGANVLTF. The CDR3, as DNA: TGTGCCAGCAGCCGGGACAGGGTTATCTCTGGGGCCAACGTCCTGACTTTC. The chain recombines TRBV21-1 with TRBJ2-6; the D segment call TRBD1 is taken from the table without a DNA check. TRBV21-1 is annotated as a pseudogene. The CDR3 covers 17 residues.

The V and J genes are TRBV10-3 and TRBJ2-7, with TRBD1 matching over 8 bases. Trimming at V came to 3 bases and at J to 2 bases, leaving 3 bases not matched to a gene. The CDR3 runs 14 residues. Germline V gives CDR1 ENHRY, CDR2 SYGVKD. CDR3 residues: CAISEGQGPYEQYF. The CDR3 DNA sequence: TGTGCCATCAGTGAAGGACAGGGACCCTACGAGCAGTACTTC.

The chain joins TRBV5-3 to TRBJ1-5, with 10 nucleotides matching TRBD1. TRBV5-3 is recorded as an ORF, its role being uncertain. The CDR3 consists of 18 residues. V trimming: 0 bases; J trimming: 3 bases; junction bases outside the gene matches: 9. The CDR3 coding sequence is TGTGCCAGAAGCTTGGACCAAATGGGACAGGGGAACAATCAGCCCCAGCATTTT. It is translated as CARSLDQMGQGNNQPQHF.